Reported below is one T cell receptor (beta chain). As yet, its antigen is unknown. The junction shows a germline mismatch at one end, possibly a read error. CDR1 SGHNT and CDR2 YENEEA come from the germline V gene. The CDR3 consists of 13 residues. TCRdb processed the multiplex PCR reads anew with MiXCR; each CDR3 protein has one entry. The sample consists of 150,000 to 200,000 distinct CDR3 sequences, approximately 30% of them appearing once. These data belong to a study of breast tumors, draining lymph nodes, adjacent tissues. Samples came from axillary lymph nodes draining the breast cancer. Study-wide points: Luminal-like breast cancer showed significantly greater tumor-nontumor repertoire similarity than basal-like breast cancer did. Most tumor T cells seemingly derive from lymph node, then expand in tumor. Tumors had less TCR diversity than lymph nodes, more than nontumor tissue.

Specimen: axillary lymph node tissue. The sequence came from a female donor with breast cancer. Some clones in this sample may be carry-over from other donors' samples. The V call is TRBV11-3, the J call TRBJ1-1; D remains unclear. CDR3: CASSSQENTGAFF. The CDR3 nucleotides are TGTGCCAGCAGTTCTCAGGAGAACACTGGAGCTTTCTTT.